The 5 T cell receptor beta chains below come from one sample, sequenced in a study of blood T cell repertoires in COVID-19. Some clones are missing from TCRdb's copy, which holds only in-frame ones; the method was immunoSEQ multiplex PCR. The sample yields about 430,000 clones, more than 75% seen once. Sequencing was performed on PBMCs or T cells enriched from blood (not recorded which). Every receptor here comes from a woman in her twenties or thirties with acute COVID-19.

Of note for this clone: The sample holds other DNA sequences that translate to the same CDR3. The V call is TRBV5-1, the J call TRBJ1-1, with D unresolved. CDR1 and CDR2 from the germline V gene are SGHRS and YFSETQ. V was clipped by 2 bases and J by 1 base, with 6 bases between them. CDR3 size: 13 residues. CDR3 nucleotides: TGCGCCAGCAGCTTAGGCGGGAACACTGAAGCTTTCTTT. Encoded protein: CASSLGGNTEAFF. The complete variable domain, with remaining parts taken from reference TRBV5-1 and TRBJ1-1, reads KAGVTQTPRYLIKTRGQQVTLSCSPISGHRSVSWYQQTPGQGLQFLFEYFSETQRNKGNFPGRFSGRQFSNSRSEMNVSTLELGDSALYLCASSLGGNTEAFFGQGTRLTVV.

This chain uses TRBV6-1 with TRBJ1-2, with 8 bases lining up with TRBD1. The J segment lost 1 base and the V segment lost 2 bases, leaving 12 bases of the junction unmatched. The germline V gene has CDR1 MNHNS and CDR2 SASEGT. The CDR3 loop spans 18 amino acids. CDR3 DNA: TGTGCCAGCAGTGAATCCGTGGCAGGGGGCCGTCTTAACTATGGCTACACCTTC. Amino acids: CASSESVAGGRLNYGYTF.

The V and J genes are TRBV18 and TRBJ1-4; D call uncertain. This CDR3 contains 13 residues. The germline CDR1 and CDR2 sequences are KGHSH and LQKENI. The V and J ends lost 5 bases and 8 bases respectively, with 12 bases between them. Here the CDR3 DNA reads TGTGCCAGCTCAGCGAGACGGGAGGAAAAACTGTTTTTT. Its protein is CASSARREEKLFF.

J is TRBJ1-6 and V is TRBV5-4; TRBD1 aligns across 8 bases. CDR1 is SGHNT and CDR2 is YYREEE in the germline V gene (reference sequence). This CDR3 spans 15 amino acids. Trimming took 4 bases from V and 10 from J; bases not matched to a gene: 10. CDR3 in DNA: TGTGCCAGCAGCCTACCCGGACAGGGTAGGTCACCCCTCCACTTT. The encoded protein is CASSLPGQGRSPLHF.

The chain recombines TRBV3-1 (or the pseudogene TRBV3-2) with TRBJ2-7, with TRBD2 matching 8 bases. Germline loops: CDR1 LGHDT, CDR2 YNNKEL (reference sequence). Trimming cost V 1 base and J 4 bases; bases outside gene matches: 3. This CDR3 is 14 amino acids long. The CDR3 is CASSQGLASYEQYF. DNA of the CDR3: TGTGCCAGCAGCCAAGGACTAGCGAGTTACGAGCAGTACTTC.